Below are 32 T cell receptor beta chains sequenced from a single sample in a study of shared clonotypes between healthy human individuals. Method: immunoSEQ multiplex PCR; TCRdb's copy keeps in-frame clones and lacks some. The sample yields some 1.1 million clones, approximately 80% seen once. Sequenced input: memory CD4+ T cells from PBMCs. Subset indicated: CD45RA-negative fraction. The receptor set was obtained from a man aged 18 to 29 in good health. Some clones in this sample may be carry-over from other donors' samples.

The J gene is TRBJ1-1, the V gene TRBV6-4; a weak D match, TRBD1 (5 bases). The V and J ends lost 6 bases and 1 base respectively, with 12 bases between them. In germline, CDR1 is MRHNA, CDR2 SNTAGT. The CDR3 has 14 residues. For the CDR3, the DNA is TGTGCCAGCAGCCTCGACAGTTCGAACACTGAAGCTTTCTTT. Translated: CASSLDSSNTEAFF.

This rearrangement joins TRBV5-4 to TRBJ1-1, with 9 positions matching TRBD1. Trimming took 4 bases from V and 4 from J; bases not matched to a gene: 8. CDR3 length: 15 amino acids. The germline CDR1 and CDR2 sequences are SGHNT and YYREEE (reference sequence). Here the CDR3 DNA reads TGTGCCAGCAGCGGGGACAGGGTGGGTGGCACTGAAGCTTTCTTT. Protein sequence: CASSGDRVGGTEAFF.

The chain recombines TRBV11-2 with TRBJ2-1; D is possibly TRBD2 (6 bases). The V gene lost 1 base and the J gene lost 9 bases, with 7 bases spanning the gap. The CDR3 sequence is 12 residues long. Germline lookup yields CDR1 SGHAT and CDR2 FQNNGV. The CDR3 sequence: CASSLVGGEQFF. The CDR3 DNA follows: TGTGCCAGCAGCTTAGTGGGGGGTGAGCAGTTCTTC.

This clone was seen a single time. The same CDR3 can be traced to other DNA sequences in this sample. The V gene is TRBV28, the J gene TRBJ1-4; 8 nucleotides align to TRBD1. V was clipped by 5 bases and J by 8 bases; unmatched bases: 7. The CDR3 loop spans 14 amino acids. Germline lookup yields CDR1 MDHEN and CDR2 SYDVKM. The chain's CDR3 is CASSSGQGGEKLFF. In DNA form, the CDR3 reads TGTGCCAGCAGTAGCGGACAGGGAGGGGAAAAACTGTTTTTT.

The chain employs TRBV9 and TRBJ2-2, with TRBD1 matching 9 bases. Germline V gene sequence: CDR1 SGDLS, CDR2 YYNGEE. CDR3 length: 15 residues. Germline trimming cut 4 bases from V and 6 bases from J; bases unmatched to any gene: 7. For the CDR3, the DNA is TGTGCCAGCAGCTCCCGGGACAGGGCCCCCGGGGAGCTGTTTTTT. Translating it yields CASSSRDRAPGELFF.

The chain carries TRBV7-9 and TRBJ2-7; 7 bases are a match to TRBD2. CDR1 is SEHNR and CDR2 is FQNEAQ in the germline V gene (reference sequence). CDR3 length equals 14 residues. The V segment lost 3 bases and the J segment 3 bases; nucleotides outside the gene matches: 5. The chain's CDR3 is CASSFEGGSYEQYF. In DNA form, the CDR3 reads TGTGCCAGCAGCTTTGAGGGAGGGAGCTACGAGCAGTACTTC. Looking up the rest from reference TRBV7-9 and TRBJ2-7 gives the full variable domain: DTGVSQNPRHKITKRGQNVTFRCDPISEHNRLYWYRQTLGQGPEFLTYFQNEAQLEKSRLLSDRFSAERPKGSFSTLEIQRTEQGDSAMYLCASSFEGGSYEQYFGPGTRLTVT.

This clone was seen a few times. J is TRBJ1-5 and V is TRBV9; tentative D call: TRBD1 (6 bases). The CDR3 spans 17 residues. The V end lost 3 bases, the J end lost 2 bases, and 18 bases lay between the germline ends. The germline CDR1 and CDR2 sequences are SGDLS and YYNGEE. CDR3 sequence: CASSETGIGYGNQPQHF. The DNA of the CDR3 is TGTGCCAGCAGCGAGACAGGTATCGGATATGGCAATCAGCCCCAGCATTTT.

V and J are TRBV9 and TRBJ2-1; 9 bases map to TRBD2. Germline trimming cut 7 bases from V and 3 bases from J; bases unmatched to any gene: 8. Germline values: CDR1 SGDLS, CDR2 YYNGEE. The CDR3 is 15 amino acids. In DNA form, the CDR3 reads TGTGCCAGCGGAGATAGCGGGAGTGTCTACAATGAGCAGTTCTTC. Translation: CASGDSGSVYNEQFF.

The chain couples TRBV5-6 to TRBJ1-1; D gene uncertain. Trimming removed 0 bases at V and 3 bases at J, with 9 bases between. The CDR3 contains 14 residues. CDR1 is SGHDT, CDR2 YYEEEE, per germline. The CDR3 is CASSLVGLDTEAFF. The CDR3 nucleotides are TGTGCCAGCAGCTTGGTAGGGTTGGACACTGAAGCTTTCTTT. Full variable domain (remainder filled in from reference TRBV5-6 and TRBJ1-1): DAGVTQSPTHLIKTRGQQVTLRCSPKSGHDTVSWYQQALGQGPQFIFQYYEEEERQRGNFPDRFSGHQFPNYSSELNVNALLLGDSALYLCASSLVGLDTEAFFGQGTRLTVV.

The chain uses TRBV2 and TRBJ2-7; 9 bases align to TRBD1. The J segment lost 4 bases and the V segment lost 6 bases, leaving 13 bases of the junction unmatched. This CDR3 contains 16 residues. CDR1 is SNHLY and CDR2 is FYNNEI in the germline V gene. CDR3 residues: CASSPYRDRARYEQYF. The CDR3 region has the DNA TGTGCCAGCAGCCCTTACCGGGACAGGGCCAGGTACGAGCAGTACTTC.

A single count supports this clone. V gene TRBV20-1 combines with J gene TRBJ2-5; D gene ambiguous. Per the germline V gene, CDR1 is DFQATT and CDR2 is SNEGSKA (reference sequence). This CDR3 has 11 residues. The V and J ends lost 6 bases and 8 bases respectively, with 13 bases between them. The CDR3 is CSAKGSPTQYF. The CDR3 nucleotides are TGCAGTGCAAAGGGATCCCCTACCCAGTACTTC.

The chain links TRBV19 to TRBJ1-3; 8 positions agree with TRBD1. Germline CDR1 LNHDA, CDR2 SQIVND (reference sequence). CDR3 length: 18 residues. V shed 4 bases and J 0 bases; nucleotides not matched to a gene: 11. The CDR3 DNA reads as TGTGCCAGTAGTACAATCGCGACAGGGGCTCTCTCTGGAAACACCATATATTTT. Its protein is CASSTIATGALSGNTIYF.

The CDR3 region has the DNA TGTGCCAGCACCAGATTACCTGCTAGCGGGATCTCCTACGAGCAGTACTTC. Encoded protein: CASTRLPASGISYEQYF. V gene TRBV2 combines with J gene TRBJ2-7; 9 bases align to TRBD2. V trimming: 7 bases; J trimming: 0 bases; junction bases outside the gene matches: 13. This CDR3 spans 17 amino acids. Germline loops: CDR1 SNHLY, CDR2 FYNNEI.

As for this clone: This sample includes further DNA sequences coding for the same CDR3. The genes are TRBV6-5 and TRBJ1-2; D is undetermined. Trimming stripped 2 bases from V and 5 bases from J, with 9 bases between. This CDR3 spans 13 amino acids. The V gene's germline CDR1 is MNHEY and CDR2 SVGAGI. CDR3 sequence: CASSYREGYGYTF. CDR3 DNA sequence: TGTGCCAGCAGTTACAGGGAAGGGTATGGCTACACCTTC.

This rearrangement joins TRBV19 to TRBJ2-5; the D call may be TRBD1 or TRBD2 (5 bases each). There are 15 residues in the CDR3. V gave up 1 base and J gave up 4 bases, with 13 bases separating them. Germline CDR1 is LNHDA and CDR2 is SQIVND (reference sequence). The CDR3 region has the DNA TGTGCCAGTAGTATAGGAGGGGCTCGGGGAGAGACCCAGTACTTC. Translating it yields CASSIGGARGETQYF. The entire variable domain, with the rest obtained from reference TRBV19 and TRBJ2-5, is as follows: DGGITQSPKYLFRKEGQNVTLSCEQNLNHDAMYWYRQDPGQGLRLIYYSQIVNDFQKGDIAEGYSVSREKKESFPLTVTSAQKNPTAFYLCASSIGGARGETQYFGPGTRLLVL.

The gene calls are TRBV13 and TRBJ2-5, with D tentatively TRBD1 (5 bases). CDR1 and CDR2 from the germline V gene are PRHDT and FYEKMQ (reference sequence). Between the trimmed V and J ends, which lost 2 bases and 6 bases, there was a span of 22 bases. The CDR3 runs to 17 residues. DNA of the CDR3: TGTGCCAGCAGCTTAAGGGTCAGCAGGGTCGTACAACAGACCCAGTACTTC. Encoded protein: CASSLRVSRVVQQTQYF. Based on the CDR3 plus reference TRBV13 and TRBJ2-5, the full variable domain is AAGVIQSPRHLIKEKRETATLKCYPIPRHDTVYWYQQGPGQDPQFLISFYEKMQSDKGSIPDRFSAQQFSDYHSELNMSSLELGDSALYFCASSLRVSRVVQQTQYFGPGTRLLVL.

This clone was picked up a small number of times. The genes are TRBV30 and TRBJ1-1, with 7 bases that match TRBD1. The CDR3 is 12 amino acids. The trim removed 4 bases at V and 7 bases at J, leaving 6 bases unmatched. Per the germline V gene, CDR1 is GTSNPN and CDR2 is SVGIG (reference sequence). The CDR3 DNA sequence: TGTGCCTGGAAAGACAGGGACCTTGAAGCTTTCTTT. Translating gives CAWKDRDLEAFF.

A note on this clone: This may come from a read error, since a much larger clone is one base off. Other nucleotide sequences from this sample produce the same CDR3. The J gene is TRBJ1-5, the V gene TRBV18, with 9 nucleotides matching TRBD1. The CDR3 is 15 amino acids. Trimming cost V 6 bases and J 5 bases; bases outside gene matches: 8. Germline assignment: CDR1 KGHSH and CDR2 LQKENI. CDR3 coding DNA: TGTGCCAGCTCGCCGGGACAGGGAATCTATCAGCCCCAGCATTTT. This codes for CASSPGQGIYQPQHF.

Note on this clone: A much bigger clone sits one base away, suggesting this may be a read error. J is TRBJ1-1 and V is TRBV29-1, with D possibly being TRBD1 (6 bases). Germline CDR1 and CDR2: SQVTM and ANQGSEA. This CDR3 has 14 residues. Trimming stripped 6 bases from V and 6 bases from J, with 20 bases between. The DNA for the CDR3 is TGCAGCGTCTTAGACCCGGGACACAACCCTGAAGCTTTCTTT. It translates to CSVLDPGHNPEAFF.

The chain recombines TRBV21-1 with TRBJ2-5; TRBD2, the table's D call, was not compared with the DNA. TRBV21-1 is recorded as a pseudogene. CDR3 length: 17 amino acids. CDR3 coding DNA: TGTGCCAGCCAGGTGGGGGTGTCGGGAGTAGAAGATGAGACCCAGTACTTC. It translates to CASQVGVSGVEDETQYF.

CDR3 in amino acids: CASRQLQGGYEQYF. DNA for the CDR3: TGCGCCAGCAGGCAACTCCAAGGCGGATACGAGCAGTACTTC. The chain combines TRBV5-1 with TRBJ2-7; D gene ambiguous. Germline V gene data show CDR1 as SGHRS and CDR2 as YFSETQ. Trimming left V 5 bases short and J 4 bases short, with 16 bases between. This CDR3 has 14 amino acids.

V usage is TRBV6-6 and J usage is TRBJ1-5; 7 bases line up with TRBD1. The CDR3 covers 16 residues. Trimming at V came to 6 bases and at J to 6 bases, leaving 14 bases not matched to a gene. Germline loops: CDR1 MNHNY, CDR2 SVGAGI (reference sequence). CDR3 coding DNA: TGTGCCAGCAGACAACTTCAGGGGGGAATTAGTCAGCCCCAGCATTTT. Amino acids: CASRQLQGGISQPQHF.

This chain connects TRBV10-3 to TRBJ1-5; the match to TRBD1 covers 8 bases. V lost 3 bases, J lost 6 bases, and 16 bases stayed unmatched. This CDR3 is built from 18 residues. Per the germline V gene, CDR1 is ENHRY and CDR2 is SYGVKD. CDR3 amino acids: CAISDPGQAWGGGQPQHF. DNA of the CDR3: TGTGCCATCAGTGACCCGGGACAGGCTTGGGGTGGCGGTCAGCCCCAGCATTTT.

J is TRBJ2-2 and V is TRBV19; TRBD1 matches 7 bases. V lost 5 bases, J lost 7 bases, and 10 bases stayed unmatched. CDR1 is LNHDA, CDR2 SQIVND, per germline (reference sequence). CDR3 size: 15 residues. CDR3 coding DNA: TGTGCCAGTAGTCCCCAGACAGGGTGGCACGGGGAGCTGTTTTTT. Its protein product is CASSPQTGWHGELFF.

The chain couples TRBV18 to TRBJ2-2, with unresolved D. The CDR3 is made up of 16 amino acids. V lost 3 bases and J 1 base, leaving 12 bases between the germline ends. Germline CDR1 KGHSH, CDR2 LQKENI. Here the CDR3 reads CASSPPHQQNTGELFF. DNA for the CDR3: TGTGCCAGCTCACCCCCCCATCAACAGAACACCGGGGAGCTGTTTTTT. Full variable domain (rest looked up from reference TRBV18 and TRBJ2-2): NAGVMQNPRHLVRRRGQEARLRCSPMKGHSHVYWYRQLPEEGLKFMVYLQKENIIDESGMPKERFSAEFPKEGPSILRIQQVVRGDSAAYFCASSPPHQQNTGELFFGEGSRLTVL.

V is TRBV2 and J is TRBJ2-5, with 9 bases matching TRBD1. The V gene's germline CDR1 is SNHLY and CDR2 FYNNEI. Trimming took 10 bases from V and 5 from J; bases not matched to a gene: 5. This CDR3 region has 12 residues. CDR3 amino acids: CAIRDRVETQYF. The CDR3 DNA follows: TGTGCCATTAGGGACAGGGTTGAGACCCAGTACTTC.

The chain has TRBV11-2 and TRBJ1-2; 8 bases are shared with TRBD1. The CDR3 loop spans 14 amino acids. In germline, CDR1 is SGHAT, CDR2 FQNNGV. V lost 5 bases to trimming and J lost 8 bases; unmatched junction nucleotides: 10. This CDR3 reads CASSIYSGGRGYTF. CDR3 in DNA: TGTGCCAGCAGCATCTACTCAGGGGGCCGCGGCTACACCTTC.

On this clone: A read error may produce the germline difference seen at one junction end. The sample has other DNA sequences that encode this CDR3 too. V usage is TRBV7-3 and J usage is TRBJ2-3; D gene uncertain. The length of the CDR3 is 15 residues. Per the germline V gene, CDR1 is SGHTA and CDR2 is FQGTGA. The CDR3 here is CASSLTGGSTDTQYF. For the CDR3, the DNA is TGTGCCAGCAGCCTAACGGGCGGAAGCACAGATACGCAGTATTTT.

This clone occurred once. The chain links TRBV18 to TRBJ2-5; D remains ambiguous. This CDR3 contains 17 residues. Germline CDR1 reads KGHSH; CDR2 reads LQKENI. The V and J ends lost 2 bases and 2 bases respectively, with 18 bases between them. CDR3 DNA: TGTGCCAGCTCACCAGTCGGGCTAGGCCTAAGACAAGAGACCCAGTACTTC. The encoded protein is CASSPVGLGLRQETQYF. Full variable domain (rest looked up from reference TRBV18 and TRBJ2-5): NAGVMQNPRHLVRRRGQEARLRCSPMKGHSHVYWYRQLPEEGLKFMVYLQKENIIDESGMPKERFSAEFPKEGPSILRIQQVVRGDSAAYFCASSPVGLGLRQETQYFGPGTRLLVL.

The rearrangement joins TRBV10-2 to TRBJ1-1, with TRBD1 matching 7 bases. This CDR3 is built from 13 residues. CDR1 is WSHSY and CDR2 is SAAADI in the germline V gene. V dropped 4 bases and J dropped 5; count of bases not matched to a gene: 4. CDR3 residues: CASSGARGTEAFF. In DNA form, the CDR3 reads TGCGCCAGCAGTGGCGCCAGGGGGACTGAAGCTTTCTTT.

The chain carries TRBV6-5 and TRBJ1-5; TRBD1 aligns across 7 bases. Germline V gives CDR1 MNHEY, CDR2 SVGAGI. CDR3 length: 15 amino acids. J was trimmed by 6 bases and V by 5 bases; bases with no gene match: 10. CDR3 sequence reads: CASSPAGRGGQPQHF. The CDR3 region has the DNA TGTGCCAGCAGTCCTGCAGGCAGGGGGGGTCAGCCCCAGCATTTT.

This clone was seen a few times. This chain connects TRBV19 to TRBJ2-7, with 7 bases that match TRBD1. Trimming cost V 4 bases and J 6 bases; bases outside gene matches: 9. The length of the CDR3 is 14 residues. The germline CDR1 and CDR2 sequences are LNHDA and SQIVND (reference sequence). Here the CDR3 DNA reads TGTGCCAGTAGTACCGGGACAGTTGGGTCCGAGCAGTACTTC. Translating gives CASSTGTVGSEQYF.